This paragraph reports one T cell receptor beta chain. Its antigen is as yet unknown. These data belong to a study of shared clonotypes between healthy human individuals. About the study: Those who served as donors were a couple of women and a few men between the ages of 18 and 49.

Germline V CDR1 and CDR2: SQVTM, ANQGSEA. The V and J ends lost 6 bases and 8 bases, in that order; junction bases with no gene match: 13. CDR3 length: 14 amino acids. Naive CD8 cells, CD45RO-negative and positively selected for CCR7, excluded terminally differentiated effector memory CD45RA+ cells. On sorted subsets, replicate PCRs used 150 to 250 ng DNA, or about 33,000 T cell genomes. This table comes from immunoSEQ multiplex PCR, and its TCRdb copy is limited to in-frame clones, with some not included. The sample records around 1,900,000 clones, roughly 95% being singletons. Study-level results: Clonotypes shared by all four donors outscored non-shared clonotypes in generation probability. Sequencing of the sorted subsets was shown by rarefaction to be incomplete despite large depth.

The receptor's source is a man aged 18-30 years in good health. Some clones in this sample may be carry-over from other donors' samples. This chain joins TRBV29-1 and TRBJ1-2, with 9 bases matching TRBD1. Sequences were obtained from naive CD8+ T cells from PBMCs. CDR3 DNA: TGCAGCGTCGACCGGGACAGGGCTGGTGACGGCTACACCTTC. Translated: CSVDRDRAGDGYTF. Full variable domain (remainder filled in from reference TRBV29-1 and TRBJ1-2): SAVISQKPSRDICQRGTSLTIQCQVDSQVTMMFWYRQQPGQSLTLIATANQGSEATYESGFVIDKFPISRPNLTFSTLTVSNMSPEDSSIYLCSVDRDRAGDGYTFGSGTRLTVV.